The subject of this entry is one T cell receptor beta chain. No antigen is known for it. This CDR3 region has 12 residues. In germline, CDR1 is LGHNT, CDR2 FRNRAP. V lost 5 bases to trimming and J lost 3 bases, with 7 bases between them. Naive CD8 isolation took CD45RO-negative cells positively selected for CCR7 and excluded terminally differentiated effector memory CD45RA+ cells. Deep level was the assay's run setting. Assay: immunoSEQ multiplex PCR; the TCRdb copy retains only in-frame clones and omits some. The sample contains about 2 million clones, just under 95% of which appear only once. The sample originates from a study of shared clonotypes between healthy human individuals. Study-wide findings and caveats: Lower generation probabilities were found for non-shared clonotypes than for those shared by all four donors.

The sequenced material came from naive CD8+ T cells sorted from blood. The chain joins TRBV12-5 to TRBJ2-5; D tentatively reads TRBD1 or TRBD2 (5 bases each). This receptor was obtained from a man between 18 and 35 years old in good health. CDR3 in DNA: TGTGCTAGTGGTAGGGGAGAAGAGACCCAGTACTTC. It specifies CASGRGEETQYF.